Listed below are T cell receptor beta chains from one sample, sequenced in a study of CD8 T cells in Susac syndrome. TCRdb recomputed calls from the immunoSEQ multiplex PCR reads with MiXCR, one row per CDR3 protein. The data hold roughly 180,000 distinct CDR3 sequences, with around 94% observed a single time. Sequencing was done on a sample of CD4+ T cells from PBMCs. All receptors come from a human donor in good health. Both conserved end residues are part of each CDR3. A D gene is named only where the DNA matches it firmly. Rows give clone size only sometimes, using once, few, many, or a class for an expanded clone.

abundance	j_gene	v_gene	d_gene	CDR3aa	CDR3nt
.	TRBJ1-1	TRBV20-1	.	CSAYHYGDTEAFF	TGCAGTGCGTATCATTACGGGGACACTGAAGCTTTCTTT
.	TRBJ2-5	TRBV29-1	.	CSVEEAVGETQYF	TGCAGCGTTGAAGAGGCGGTCGGGGAGACCCAGTACTTC
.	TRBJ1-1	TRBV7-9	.	CASSSPPNTEAFF	TGTGCCAGCAGCTCCCCCCCCAACACTGAAGCTTTCTTT
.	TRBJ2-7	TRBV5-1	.	CASSLAIGGPYEQYF	TGCGCCAGCAGCTTGGCCATCGGGGGCCCCTACGAGCAGTACTTC
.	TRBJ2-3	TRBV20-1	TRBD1	CSARPGQGDTDTQYF	TGCAGTGCTAGACCGGGACAGGGGGACACAGATACGCAGTATTTT
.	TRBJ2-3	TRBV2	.	CASRERTDTQYF	TGTGCCAGCAGGGAACGCACAGATACGCAGTATTTT
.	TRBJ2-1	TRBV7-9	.	CASFSRNEQFF	TGTGCCAGCTTTTCGAGGAATGAGCAGTTCTTC
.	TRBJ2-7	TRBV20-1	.	CSARDNPLVGEQYF	TGCAGTGCTAGAGATAACCCACTCGTTGGGGAGCAGTACTTC
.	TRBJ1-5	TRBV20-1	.	CSAPPGSNQPQHF	TGCAGTGCTCCTCCGGGGAGCAATCAGCCCCAGCATTTT
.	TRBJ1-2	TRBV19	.	CASSSGLYGYTF	TGTGCCAGTAGTTCGGGACTCTATGGCTACACCTTC
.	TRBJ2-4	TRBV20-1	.	CSAALSGVAKNIQYF	TGCAGTGCAGCCCTTTCGGGGGTTGCCAAAAACATTCAGTACTTC
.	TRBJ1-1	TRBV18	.	CASSTGLNTEAFF	TGTGCCAGCTCCACAGGGCTGAACACTGAAGCTTTCTTT
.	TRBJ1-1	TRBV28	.	CASSLRLTEAFF	TGTGCCAGCAGTTTAAGGCTCACTGAAGCTTTCTTT
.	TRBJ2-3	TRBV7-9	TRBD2	CASSLTSTRGDTQYF	TGTGCCAGCAGCTTGACTAGCACTCGGGGCGATACGCAGTATTTT
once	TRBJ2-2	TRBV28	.	CASSPTTPNTGELFF	TGTGCCAGCAGTCCGACGACTCCGAACACCGGGGAGCTGTTTTTT
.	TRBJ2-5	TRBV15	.	CATSRSPEETQYF	TGTGCCACCAGCCGCAGCCCAGAAGAGACCCAGTACTTC
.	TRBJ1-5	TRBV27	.	CASSPLTRSNQPQHF	TGTGCCAGCAGTCCGCTGACAAGGAGCAATCAGCCCCAGCATTTT
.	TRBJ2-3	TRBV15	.	CATSRDTRSGDTQYF	TGTGCCACCAGCAGAGATACACGGAGTGGGGATACGCAGTATTTT
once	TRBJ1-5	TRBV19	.	CASSISGRGSNQPQHF	TGTGCCAGTAGTATATCAGGGCGAGGTAGCAATCAGCCCCAGCATTTT
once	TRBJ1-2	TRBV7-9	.	CASSFLAGYGYTF	TGTGCCAGCAGCTTTCTAGCCGGCTATGGCTACACCTTC
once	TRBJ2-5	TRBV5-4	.	CASSQGVREETQYF	TGCGCCAGCAGCCAAGGGGTACGAGAAGAGACCCAGTACTTC
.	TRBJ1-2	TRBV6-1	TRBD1	CASTSTGGGYGYTF	TGTGCCAGCACCTCGACAGGGGGCGGCTATGGCTACACCTTC
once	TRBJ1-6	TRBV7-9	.	CASSRISNANSPLHF	TGTGCCAGCAGCCGGATCTCTAACGCCAATTCACCCCTCCACTTT
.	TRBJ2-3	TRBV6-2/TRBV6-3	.	CASSYTEGRVSTDTQYF	TGTGCCAGCAGTTACACCGAGGGACGGGTTAGCACAGATACGCAGTATTTT
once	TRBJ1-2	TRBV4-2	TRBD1	CASSPGTALDGYTF	TGTGCCAGCAGCCCGGGGACAGCCTTAGATGGCTACACCTTC
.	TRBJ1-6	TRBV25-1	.	CASSLTGHNSPLHF	TGTGCCAGCAGTCTAACAGGTCATAATTCACCCCTCCACTTT
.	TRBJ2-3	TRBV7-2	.	CASSLWKMTDTQYF	TGTGCCAGCAGCTTATGGAAAATGACAGATACGCAGTATTTT
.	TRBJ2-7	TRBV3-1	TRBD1	CASSLGQVEQYF	TGTGCCAGCAGCCTGGGACAGGTCGAGCAGTACTTC
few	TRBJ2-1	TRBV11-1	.	CASSLEGEQFF	TGTGCCAGCAGCTTAGAAGGTGAGCAGTTCTTC
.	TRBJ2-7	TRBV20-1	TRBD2	CSAQSGTSGSYEQYF	TGCAGTGCTCAGTCCGGGACTAGCGGGTCCTACGAGCAGTACTTC
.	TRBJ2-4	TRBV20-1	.	CSARGMAENIQYF	TGCAGTGCTAGAGGAATGGCGGAAAACATTCAGTACTTC